The 18 T cell receptor beta chains listed next were all sequenced from one sample in a study of blood T cell repertoires in COVID-19. The table came from immunoSEQ multiplex PCR; TCRdb's copy has only in-frame clones and leaves some out. The table lists just over 300,000 clones, around 84% of them singletons. Source material: PBMCs or T cells enriched from blood (not recorded which). The receptors shown here come from a man aged 25 to 40 who had recovered from COVID-19.

On this clone: The CDR3 does not end in the conserved phenylalanine or tryptophan, so this is likely a read error. Because the CDR3's place on the DNA is in doubt, the DNA is left out and the CDR3 is given as listed by TCRdb. CDR3 loop: CASSRAGPLTS. This chain links TRBV19 with TRBJ1-2. The CDR3 is 11 residues long, ends included. Germline V gene data show CDR1 as LNHDA and CDR2 as SQIVND (reference sequence).

This clone was observed a single time. V usage is TRBV21-1 and J usage is TRBJ2-1; TRBD1 is the table's D call and was not checked against the DNA. TRBV21-1 corresponds to a pseudogene. The CDR3 is 14 residues long. CDR3 sequence reads: CASRTHHSDNEQFF. CDR3 DNA sequence: TGTGCCAGCAGGACACACCATTCCGACAATGAGCAGTTCTTC.

The V gene is TRBV19, the J gene TRBJ1-5, with TRBD1 as a possible D gene (5 bases). The CDR3 has 15 residues. V was trimmed by 5 bases and J by 3 bases, leaving 14 bases between them. CDR1 and CDR2 (germline): LNHDA, SQIVND (reference sequence). The CDR3 loop reads CASSEQDGTNQPQHF. CDR3 bases: TGTGCCAGTAGTGAACAGGACGGTACCAATCAGCCCCAGCATTTT. Full variable domain (outside the CDR3, taken from reference TRBV19 and TRBJ1-5): DGGITQSPKYLFRKEGQNVTLSCEQNLNHDAMYWYRQDPGQGLRLIYYSQIVNDFQKGDIAEGYSVSREKKESFPLTVTSAQKNPTAFYLCASSEQDGTNQPQHFGDGTRLSIL.

Concerning this clone: Other DNA sequences in this specimen translate into the identical CDR3. The CDR3 here is CASSLTSTGETQYF. In nucleotides, the CDR3 is TGCGCCAGCAGCTTGACTTCTACCGGAGAGACCCAGTACTTC. The V and J genes are TRBV5-1 and TRBJ2-5; D call uncertain. V lost 1 base to trimming and J lost 4 bases, with 11 bases between them. CDR3 size: 14 residues. From germline, CDR1 is SGHRS and CDR2 YFSETQ. Looking up the rest from reference TRBV5-1 and TRBJ2-5 gives the full variable domain: KAGVTQTPRYLIKTRGQQVTLSCSPISGHRSVSWYQQTPGQGLQFLFEYFSETQRNKGNFPGRFSGRQFSNSRSEMNVSTLELGDSALYLCASSLTSTGETQYFGPGTRLLVL.

This clone was picked up a small number of times. The CDR3 protein is CASSLARGLDYGYTF. CDR3 nucleotides: TGCGCCAGCAGCTTGGCCAGGGGGCTGGACTATGGCTACACCTTC. The chain is built from TRBV5-1 and TRBJ1-2; 8 nucleotides align to TRBD1. This CDR3 contains 15 residues. Germline CDR1 is SGHRS and CDR2 is YFSETQ. Unmatched junction bases numbered 4, after V lost 0 bases and J lost 3 bases.

The V and J genes are TRBV7-2 and TRBJ1-6, with 8 bases matching TRBD1. Losses at the gene ends were 1 base for V and 0 bases for J; bases not matched to a gene: 5. Per germline, CDR1 SGHTA and CDR2 FQGNSA. The CDR3 covers 18 residues. This CDR3 is CASSLDTGGSSYNSPLHF. The CDR3 coding sequence is TGTGCCAGCAGCTTAGATACAGGGGGGAGCTCCTATAATTCACCCCTCCACTTT. Variable domain in full (rest from reference TRBV7-2 and TRBJ1-6): GAGVSQSPSNKVTEKGKDVELRCDPISGHTALYWYRQSLGQGLEFLIYFQGNSAPDKSGLPSDRFSAERTGGSVSTLTIQRTQQEDSAVYLCASSLDTGGSSYNSPLHFGNGTRLTVT.

The chain has TRBV5-1 and TRBJ2-3, with D possibly being TRBD1 (6 bases). CDR1 and CDR2 from the germline V gene are SGHRS and YFSETQ. This CDR3 is built from 17 residues. The ends were cut back, 0 bases at V and 0 bases at J, with 14 bases in the middle. In nucleotides, the CDR3 is TGCGCCAGCAGCTTGGGTCGACAGGCCACTAGCACAGATACGCAGTATTTT. It encodes CASSLGRQATSTDTQYF.

V usage is TRBV11-3 and J usage is TRBJ2-5; TRBD1 matches 9 bases. V was clipped by 4 bases and J by 5 bases; unmatched bases: 5. Per the germline V gene, CDR1 is SGHNT and CDR2 is YENEEA. This CDR3 has 14 amino acids. The chain's CDR3 is CASSSTGTGETQYF. In nucleotides, the CDR3 is TGTGCCAGCAGCTCCACCGGGACAGGGGAGACCCAGTACTTC.

This sequence joins TRBV7-2 and TRBJ1-1, with D unclear. There are 16 residues in the CDR3. Germline values: CDR1 SGHTA, CDR2 FQGNSA. Deletions cut 0 bases from V and 5 bases from J, with 16 bases between. The CDR3 is CASSLALGSQRTEAFF. CDR3 nucleotide sequence: TGTGCCAGCAGCTTAGCGCTCGGATCGCAGAGGACTGAAGCTTTCTTT.

This chain connects TRBV19 to TRBJ1-5; 12 bases align to TRBD1. J was trimmed by 5 bases and V by 5 bases; bases with no gene match: 7. The CDR3 extends over 16 amino acids. In germline, CDR1 is LNHDA, CDR2 SQIVND (reference sequence). As DNA, the CDR3 is TGTGCCAGTAGTCCAGGGACAGGGGGCGGGCATCAGCCCCAGCATTTT. This gives the protein CASSPGTGGGHQPQHF.

V is TRBV29-1 and J is TRBJ1-1; D might be TRBD1 (6 bases). The CDR3 runs to 12 residues. Per the germline V gene, CDR1 is SQVTM and CDR2 is ANQGSEA. With 4 bases removed from V and 0 bases from J, the gap between germline ends came to 6 bases. The CDR3 region is CSVGQVNTEAFF. The CDR3 DNA is TGCAGCGTTGGACAGGTGAACACTGAAGCTTTCTTT.

This clone was seen a few times. The gene calls are TRBV6-5 and TRBJ2-1; 9 bases fit TRBD2. Germline trimming cut 3 bases from V and 7 bases from J; bases unmatched to any gene: 10. CDR1 MNHEY and CDR2 SVGAGI come from the germline V gene. This CDR3 comprises 16 residues. CDR3 sequence: CASSYGVAGVENEQFF. CDR3 coding DNA: TGTGCCAGCAGTTATGGGGTAGCGGGAGTGGAGAATGAGCAGTTCTTC.

The chain employs TRBV6-5 and TRBJ2-2; 9 bases map to TRBD2. This CDR3 contains 15 residues. Germline V lookup: CDR1 MNHEY, CDR2 SVGAGI. V lost 6 bases to trimming and J lost 1 base; unmatched junction nucleotides: 3. The CDR3 loop reads CASRTLAGNTGELFF. In nucleotides, the CDR3 is TGTGCCAGCAGGACACTAGCGGGGAACACCGGGGAGCTGTTTTTT.

The CDR3 coding sequence is TGTGCCAGCAGCGTAGATCGAGCGGGGCAAGAGACCCAGTACTTC. It encodes CASSVDRAGQETQYF. J is TRBJ2-5 and V is TRBV9, with 7 nucleotides matching TRBD2. CDR1 is SGDLS and CDR2 is YYNGEE in the germline V gene. The CDR3 spans 15 residues. V shed 0 bases, J shed 2 bases, and the junction held 4 bases outside the gene matches. Variable domain in full (rest from reference TRBV9 and TRBJ2-5): DSGVTQTPKHLITATGQRVTLRCSPRSGDLSVYWYQQSLDQGLQFLIQYYNGEERAKGNILERFSAQQFPDLHSELNLSSLELGDSALYFCASSVDRAGQETQYFGPGTRLLVL.

The J gene is TRBJ2-5, the V gene TRBV4-1, with 8 bases matching TRBD2. There are 15 residues in the CDR3. The trim removed 4 bases at V and 1 base at J, leaving 5 bases unmatched. Germline CDR1 reads MGHRA; CDR2 reads YSYEKL. The CDR3 sequence: CASSPERGIQETQYF. The CDR3 DNA sequence: TGCGCCAGCAGCCCCGAGCGGGGGATCCAAGAGACCCAGTACTTC.

This clone was seen more than once but under ten times. The rearrangement joins TRBV4-1 to TRBJ1-6; 8 bases fit TRBD1. J lost 8 bases, V lost 4 bases, and 7 bases had no gene match. This CDR3 contains 15 residues. Germline V lookup: CDR1 MGHRA, CDR2 YSYEKL. The CDR3 spells CASSRSDRGDSPLHF. CDR3 in DNA: TGCGCCAGCAGCCGCTCCGACAGGGGAGATTCACCCCTCCACTTT.

CDR3 nucleotide sequence: TGTGCCAGCAGCTTAGATAATCCAACTCCCCAGTACTTC. Its translation is CASSLDNPTPQYF. The chain recombines TRBV11-2 with TRBJ2-5, with D unclear. The CDR3 is made up of 13 amino acids. The germline gives CDR1 SGHAT, CDR2 FQNNGV. Trimming removed 0 bases from V and 9 bases from J, with 11 bases in between.

The chain carries TRBV18 and TRBJ2-3; weak D call: TRBD2 (6 bases). The length of the CDR3 is 17 residues. Germline assignment: CDR1 KGHSH and CDR2 LQKENI. The V and J ends lost 6 bases and 1 base respectively, with 20 bases between them. The CDR3 nucleotides are TGTGCCAGCTCCCAGAAGGGAAGCGGGCTCCGCACAGATACGCAGTATTTT. Its translation: CASSQKGSGLRTDTQYF.